The next 5 T cell receptor beta chains were all read from a single sample in a study of PD-1 blockade in classical Hodgkin lymphoma. Exposure to brentuximab vedotin varied, and each patient had relapsed following autologous stem cell transplantation. Here immunoSEQ multiplex PCR was the method, and the copy in TCRdb shows in-frame clones only, minus some. Among 75,000 to 100,000 clones listed, around four fifths were seen once. The sample was peripheral blood mononuclear cells (PBMCs), taken at baseline. The receptors shown here come from a human donor with classical Hodgkin lymphoma.

This clone has just one count. This chain links TRBV7-2 with TRBJ1-2; no definite D call. V was clipped by 5 bases and J by 2 bases, with 15 bases between them. Germline V CDR1 and CDR2: SGHTA, FQGNSA. The CDR3 extends over 15 amino acids. CDR3 sequence reads: CASSPTIAENYGYTF. Here the CDR3 DNA reads TGTGCCAGCAGCCCCACTATTGCGGAAAACTATGGCTACACCTTC.

V gene TRBV5-1 combines with J gene TRBJ1-1; no clear D. CDR3 length: 14 residues. Germline CDR1 is SGHRS and CDR2 is YFSETQ. V lost 3 bases and J 4 bases, leaving 13 bases between the germline ends. CDR3 nucleotide sequence: TGCGCCAGCAGCTCCGTCGGCATGACCACTGAAGCTTTCTTT. The encoded protein is CASSSVGMTTEAFF.

The chain couples TRBV28 to TRBJ1-2; 8 bases fit TRBD1. Germline V gives CDR1 MDHEN, CDR2 SYDVKM. This CDR3 has 15 residues. Trimming took 5 bases from V and 4 from J; bases not matched to a gene: 9. As DNA, the CDR3 is TGTGCCAGCAGTCGCCCAGGGGGCGAAGTCTATGGCTACACCTTC. Translating it yields CASSRPGGEVYGYTF.

The chain combines TRBV10-3 with TRBJ1-4, with D maybe TRBD1 (5 bases). This CDR3 comprises 15 residues. Deletions cut 8 bases from V and 0 bases from J, with 13 bases between. From germline, CDR1 is ENHRY and CDR2 SYGVKD. The CDR3: CAIGKGAATNEKLFF. CDR3 nucleotide sequence: TGTGCCATCGGTAAAGGGGCTGCAACTAATGAAAAACTGTTTTTT.

This chain connects TRBV5-1 to TRBJ2-3; D is undetermined. Per germline, CDR1 SGHRS and CDR2 YFSETQ. This CDR3 has 15 amino acids. The germline V and J ends were trimmed by 2 bases and 6 bases, with 16 bases remaining between them. The CDR3: CASSFRATDPDTQYF. In nucleotides, the CDR3 is TGCGCCAGCAGCTTTCGGGCAACTGACCCGGATACGCAGTATTTT.